These T cell receptor beta chains were read from a single sample in a study of blood T cell repertoires in COVID-19. The protocol was immunoSEQ multiplex PCR, while the TCRdb copy is restricted to in-frame clones and leaves out a portion. The top ten hold 7.9% of the sample, which has 15,000 to 20,000 clones, about 90% seen once. The material sequenced was peripheral blood. The origin of the receptors is a human donor with active COVID-19. The donor label of this sample is uncertain. The CDR3 runs from the conserved cysteine through the conserved F or W. A D gene is named only where the DNA matches it firmly. Some rows have no size entry. The others give once, few or many, or a class for an expanded clone.

>TRBV27|TRBJ1-5|few|TRBD1
CASSRTGVVQPQHF
TGTGCCAGCAGCCGGACAGGGGTAGTTCAGCCCCAGCATTTT
>TRBV5-4|TRBJ1-6|once|TRBD1
CASSLGGQHNSPLHF
TGTGCCAGCAGCTTGGGGGGACAGCATAATTCACCCCTCCACTTT
>TRBV30|TRBJ2-1|-|-
CAWSVRRRGTYNEQFF
TGTGCCTGGAGTGTACGCCGGCGGGGTACCTACAATGAGCAGTTCTTC
>TRBV11-3|TRBJ2-7|-|-
CASSSRAKSYEQYF
TGTGCCAGCAGCTCGAGGGCCAAGTCCTACGAGCAGTACTTC
>TRBV30|TRBJ2-7|once|-
CAWSSLSEGVNEQYF
TGTGCCTGGAGTAGTTTGTCCGAGGGTGTGAACGAGCAGTACTTC
>TRBV30|TRBJ1-2|-|TRBD1
CAWNPLGQGLNGYTF
TGTGCCTGGAATCCACTGGGACAGGGTTTGAATGGCTACACCTTC
>TRBV21-1|TRBJ2-1|-|-
CASSKGILAGDSYNEQFF
TGTGCCAGCAGCAAAGGGATACTAGCGGGAGACTCCTACAATGAGCAGTTCTTC
>TRBV2|TRBJ2-3|few|TRBD2
CASSEYRTSVDTQYF
TGTGCCAGCAGTGAATACAGGACTAGCGTCGATACGCAGTATTTT
>TRBV2|TRBJ2-5|-|-
CASSEFPGTVETQYF
TGTGCCAGCAGTGAATTCCCCGGGACTGTAGAGACCCAGTACTTC
>TRBV5-4|TRBJ1-2|-|-
CASSLEGVGDGYTF
TGTGCCAGCAGCTTAGAGGGGGTAGGGGATGGCTACACCTTC
>TRBV28|TRBJ2-1|-|-
CASRTNRVSYNEQFF
TGTGCCAGCAGAACAAACAGGGTGTCCTACAATGAGCAGTTCTTC
>TRBV6-5|TRBJ2-5|once|-
CASSYVYQETQYF
TGTGCCAGCAGTTACGTGTATCAAGAGACCCAGTACTTC
>TRBV29-1|TRBJ1-1|-|TRBD1
CSVAGTGDGEAFF
TGCAGCGTTGCGGGGACAGGAGACGGTGAAGCTTTCTTT
>TRBV21-1|TRBJ1-6|-|-
CASSTRGSQGALSTNYSPLHF
TGTGCCAGCAGCACCCGGGGTAGCCAGGGGGCGTTGTCCACTAATTATTCACCCCTCCACTTT
>TRBV4-1|TRBJ2-7|-|-
CASSLGASEPDEQYF
TGCGCCAGCAGCCTTGGGGCTTCGGAGCCGGACGAGCAGTACTTC
>TRBV7-9|TRBJ2-3|-|TRBD2
CASSLKMASGITDTQYF
TGTGCCAGCAGTCTCAAGATGGCTAGCGGGATCACAGATACGCAGTATTTT
>TRBV29-1|TRBJ2-7|-|TRBD2
CSVVGAGAGEQYF
TGCAGCGTTGTGGGAGCGGGAGCTGGCGAGCAGTACTTC
>TRBV4-3|TRBJ2-5|few|TRBD2
CASSRGLASETQYF
TGCGCCAGCAGCAGGGGACTAGCCTCAGAGACCCAGTACTTC
>TRBV5-3|TRBJ2-7|-|TRBD2
CARSLAAKGGYEQYF
TGTGCCAGAAGCTTGGCTGCCAAGGGAGGGTACGAGCAGTACTTC
>TRBV19|TRBJ2-1|-|-
CASSGRYYNEQFF
TGTGCCAGTAGCGGGAGATACTACAATGAGCAGTTCTTC
>TRBV29-1|TRBJ2-1|-|TRBD1
CSVQTGQGASEFF
TGCAGCGTCCAAACGGGACAGGGGGCGAGTGAGTTCTTC
>TRBV5-6|TRBJ2-2|-|TRBD1
CASSMDRGHPTGELFF
TGTGCCAGCAGCATGGACAGGGGGCATCCGACCGGGGAGCTGTTTTTT
>TRBV28|TRBJ1-2|-|-
CASSSPGNYGYTF
TGTGCCAGCAGTTCCCCAGGGAACTATGGCTACACCTTC
>TRBV9|TRBJ2-1|-|TRBD2
CASSVELAGGFEQFF
TGTGCCAGCAGCGTAGAACTAGCGGGAGGGTTTGAGCAGTTCTTC
>TRBV5-4|TRBJ2-1|-|-
CASSPTVLYNEQFF
TGTGCCAGCAGCCCAACGGTACTTTACAATGAGCAGTTCTTC
>TRBV2|TRBJ2-3|once|TRBD1
CARRGQNKDTQYF
TGTGCCAGACGGGGACAGAATAAAGATACGCAGTATTTT
>TRBV18|TRBJ2-7|-|TRBD2
CASSPLAGGPYEQYF
TGTGCCAGCTCACCACTAGCGGGAGGCCCCTACGAGCAGTACTTC
>TRBV7-8|TRBJ2-3|-|TRBD2
CASSWNGLAETPSTDTQYF
TGTGCCAGCAGCTGGAACGGACTAGCGGAGACCCCTAGCACAGATACGCAGTATTTT
>TRBV13|TRBJ2-2|-|-
CASRGNTGELFF
TGTGCCAGCCGGGGGAACACCGGGGAGCTGTTTTTT
>TRBV19|TRBJ1-1|once|-
CASSMKGPNTEAFF
TGTGCCAGTAGTATGAAGGGGCCGAACACTGAAGCTTTCTTT
>TRBV30|TRBJ2-1|once|-
CAWSPVGAGKNEQFF
TGTGCCTGGAGCCCCGTAGGGGCGGGAAAAAATGAGCAGTTCTTC
>TRBV5-5|TRBJ1-2|-|TRBD1
CASSPGQGFGYTF
TGTGCCAGCAGCCCGGGACAGGGGTTTGGCTACACCTTC
>TRBV14|TRBJ2-1|-|TRBD2
CASSQGSSGVAEQFF
TGTGCCAGCAGCCAAGGATCTAGCGGGGTGGCTGAGCAGTTCTTC
>TRBV11-3|TRBJ2-4|once|TRBD1
CASSYRDRANIQYF
TGTGCCAGCAGCTACCGGGACAGGGCAAACATTCAGTACTTC
>TRBV19|TRBJ1-2|-|-
CASSIDQNYGYTF
TGTGCCAGTAGTATAGACCAGAACTATGGCTACACCTTC
>TRBV25-1|TRBJ1-5|-|-
CASSEPDRNQPQHF
TGTGCCAGCAGTGAGCCGGACAGAAATCAGCCCCAGCATTTT
>TRBV12-3/TRBV12-4|TRBJ2-7|-|-
CASSYQGFEQYF
TGTGCCAGCAGTTATCAGGGGTTCGAGCAGTACTTC
>TRBV7-2|TRBJ2-6|-|TRBD2
CASTLAGGSSGANVLTF
TGTGCCAGCACCCTAGCGGGAGGGAGCTCTGGGGCCAACGTCCTGACTTTC
>TRBV5-6|TRBJ2-5|-|TRBD1
CASSLVGQGDQGGKETQYF
TGTGCCAGCAGCTTGGTTGGACAGGGCGACCAGGGGGGAAAAGAGACCCAGTACTTC
>TRBV7-3|TRBJ2-3|-|TRBD1
CASSPGQVRTDTQYF
TGTGCCAGCAGCCCGGGACAGGTTCGCACAGATACGCAGTATTTT
>TRBV7-3|TRBJ2-1|-|-
CASSPIGEQDEQFF
TGTGCCAGCAGCCCAATCGGGGAGCAGGATGAGCAGTTCTTC
>TRBV11-3|TRBJ1-4|-|TRBD1
CASKQGESDEKLFF
TGTGCCAGCAAACAGGGGGAGTCAGACGAAAAACTGTTTTTT
>TRBV24-1|TRBJ2-1|-|-
CATSDPPLYGSNNEQFF
TGTGCCACCAGTGACCCTCCCCTATATGGGAGTAACAATGAGCAGTTCTTC
>TRBV25-1|TRBJ1-2|-|-
CASSLGVASGYTF
TGTGCCAGCAGTCTAGGGGTCGCGAGCGGCTACACCTTC
>TRBV11-2|TRBJ2-6|-|TRBD1
CASSRWDRASSGANVLTF
TGTGCCAGCAGCCGTTGGGACAGAGCTAGCTCTGGGGCCAACGTCCTGACTTTC
>TRBV7-9|TRBJ2-5|few|TRBD2
CASSFSGNRGQETQYF
TGTGCCAGCAGCTTTAGCGGGAACCGCGGGCAAGAGACCCAGTACTTC
>TRBV11-2|TRBJ2-7|-|-
CASTARGPPYEQYF
TGTGCCAGCACCGCCCGAGGGCCCCCCTACGAGCAGTACTTC
>TRBV24-1|TRBJ2-1|-|-
CATREGNEQFF
TGTGCCACCAGGGAGGGGAATGAGCAGTTCTTC
>TRBV6-1|TRBJ2-3|-|-
CASSGEWRDGTDTQYF
TGTGCCAGCAGTGGGGAATGGCGGGATGGCACAGATACGCAGTATTTT
>TRBV15|TRBJ2-1|-|TRBD1
CATSEGQASSYNEQFF
TGTGCCACCAGCGAAGGACAGGCGAGCTCCTACAATGAGCAGTTCTTC
>TRBV21-1|TRBJ2-1|once|-
CASSKTAGGLNNEQFF
TGTGCCAGCAGCAAAACGGCAGGGGGCCTCAACAATGAGCAGTTCTTC
>TRBV20-1|TRBJ2-7|-|TRBD2
CSASVASGQYEQYF
TGCAGTGCTAGTGTGGCTAGCGGACAATACGAGCAGTACTTC
>TRBV5-1|TRBJ1-4|-|TRBD1
CASSLGQGTTNEKLFF
TGCGCCAGCAGCTTGGGACAGGGGACAACTAATGAAAAACTGTTTTTT
>TRBV6-8|TRBJ1-5|-|TRBD1
CASFNGDRVVKPQHF
TGTGCCAGCTTCAACGGGGACAGGGTCGTCAAGCCCCAGCATTTT